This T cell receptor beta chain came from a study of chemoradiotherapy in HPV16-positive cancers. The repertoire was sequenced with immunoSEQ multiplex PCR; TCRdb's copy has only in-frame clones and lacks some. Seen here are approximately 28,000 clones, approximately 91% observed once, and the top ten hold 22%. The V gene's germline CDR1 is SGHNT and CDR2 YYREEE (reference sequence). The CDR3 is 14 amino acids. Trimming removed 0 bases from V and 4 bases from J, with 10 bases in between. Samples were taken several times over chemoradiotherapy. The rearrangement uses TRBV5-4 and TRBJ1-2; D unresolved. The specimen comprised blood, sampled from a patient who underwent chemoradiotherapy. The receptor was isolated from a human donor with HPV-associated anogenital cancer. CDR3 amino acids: CASSLGGPSYGYTF. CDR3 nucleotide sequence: TGTGCCAGCAGCTTGGGGGGTCCTTCCTATGGCTACACCTTC.